One and the same sample provided the 20 T cell receptor beta chains below, sequenced in a study of T cell repertoires in cytomegalovirus infection. TCRdb re-called the reads through MiXCR, storing one row per CDR3 protein. The sample includes more than 200,000 distinct CDR3 sequences, roughly 10% of them seen just once. The specimen was PBMCs. These receptors came from a human donor in good health (CMV status not recorded). Some clones in this sample may be carry-over from other donors' samples.

As to this clonotype: This may be a read error: a much more frequent sequence differs by one nucleotide. The gene calls are TRBV14 and TRBJ2-1; 12 bases align to TRBD2. Germline V CDR1 and CDR2: SGHDN, FVKESK. The CDR3 has 19 residues. V dropped 3 bases and J dropped 9; count of bases not matched to a gene: 18. The CDR3 nucleotides read TGTGCCAGCAGCCAGGGGGGTGAACCGGGACTAGCGGGCTTAACTGAGCAGTTCTTC. It yields the protein CASSQGGEPGLAGLTEQFF.

The table lists this clonotype with many counts. The chain employs TRBV6-1 and TRBJ2-6; D ambiguous. The CDR3 has 17 residues. Germline lookup yields CDR1 MNHNS and CDR2 SASEGT. Trimming took off 6 bases at V and 9 bases at J, with 24 bases between the two ends. Here the CDR3 DNA reads TGTGCCAGCAGCGAGAAAGGACCTCCCGAAGTAGGCAACGTCCTGACTTTC. It codes for CASSEKGPPEVGNVLTF.

This clonotype was found many times. The CDR3 sequence is CASSLVVGTGGLGTEAFF. Here the CDR3 DNA reads TGTGCCAGCAGCTTAGTGGTTGGGACAGGGGGCTTAGGCACTGAAGCTTTCTTT. The chain combines TRBV7-6 with TRBJ1-1; 12 nucleotides agree with TRBD1. The germline V gene has CDR1 SGHVS and CDR2 FNYEAQ. V was pared by 1 base and J by 4 bases, with 10 bases of the junction left unmatched. The CDR3 loop spans 18 amino acids.

The chain joins TRBV30 to TRBJ2-2; TRBD2 matches at 7 bases. J was trimmed by 1 base and V by 0 bases; bases with no gene match: 5. The CDR3 contains 16 residues. The germline V gene has CDR1 GTSNPN and CDR2 SVGIG (reference sequence). The CDR3 nucleotides are TGTGCCTGGAGTGTACGGGCTAGCGGGAACACCGGGGAGCTGTTTTTT. Translation: CAWSVRASGNTGELFF.

This clonotype has at least ten counts. The chain has TRBV7-2 and TRBJ2-1; 8 bases line up with TRBD2. Germline CDR1 is SGHTA and CDR2 is FQGNSA. The ends lost 1 base at V and 3 bases at J; junction bases unmatched: 5. The CDR3 runs 16 residues. The CDR3 DNA sequence: TGTGCCAGCAGCTTAGGAAGCGGGGGTCACTACAATGAGCAGTTCTTC. Its translation: CASSLGSGGHYNEQFF.

This clonotype showed up many times. The gene calls are TRBV5-1 and TRBJ1-1; D ambiguous. Trimming cost V 0 bases and J 0 bases, with 12 bases left between them. Germline assignment: CDR1 SGHRS and CDR2 YFSETQ. The CDR3 covers 16 residues. CDR3 amino acids: CASSLAGGHLNTEAFF. The CDR3 DNA is TGCGCCAGCAGCTTGGCGGGCGGTCACTTGAACACTGAAGCTTTCTTT.

This clonotype was seen only a few times. This chain connects TRBV6-2 or TRBV6-3 to TRBJ2-5, with D possibly TRBD2 on 6 matching bases. CDR3 size: 14 residues. CDR1 MNHEY and CDR2 SVGEGT come from the germline V gene. V was cut by 5 bases and J by 2 bases, with 12 bases left in between. Here the CDR3 reads CASSRRDSQETQYF. The CDR3 DNA reads as TGTGCCAGCAGTCGCCGGGACTCGCAAGAGACCCAGTACTTC.

This clonotype was recorded many times. The J gene is TRBJ2-3, the V gene TRBV7-2; D gene unclear. Trimming stripped 1 base from V and 0 bases from J, with 5 bases between. This CDR3 has 14 amino acids. Germline V CDR1 and CDR2: SGHTA, FQGNSA. CDR3 DNA sequence: TGTGCCAGCAGCTTAGATTTAAGCACAGATACGCAGTATTTT. Translated, it gives CASSLDLSTDTQYF.

This clonotype was observed at least ten times. The chain recombines TRBV7-2 with TRBJ2-4, with 10 bases aligning to TRBD2. The CDR3 runs to 16 residues. Unmatched junction bases numbered 11, after V lost 5 bases and J lost 7 bases. Germline-derived CDR1 and CDR2 are SGHTA and FQGNSA. The CDR3 region is CASSLTSSGRGNIQYF. The CDR3 DNA reads TGTGCCAGCAGCCTGACCTCTAGCGGGAGAGGGAACATTCAGTACTTC.

This clonotype was seen a handful of times. The J gene is TRBJ2-1, the V gene TRBV18; TRBD2 matches 8 bases. The CDR3 covers 15 residues. Germline V lookup: CDR1 KGHSH, CDR2 LQKENI. The V gene end was trimmed by 4 bases and the J gene end by 5 bases; junction bases not matched to a gene: 7. CDR3 amino acids: CASSQGLGLNNEQFF. Here the CDR3 DNA reads TGTGCCAGCTCACAGGGACTAGGGCTAAACAATGAGCAGTTCTTC.

This clonotype was counted between two and nine times. Written as DNA, the CDR3 is TGTGCCACCAGCAGATGGGACAGGGGGCAAGAACTCCACGAGCAGTACTTC. It codes for CATSRWDRGQELHEQYF. The chain uses TRBV15 and TRBJ2-7; 12 bases are shared with TRBD1. J was trimmed by 5 bases and V by 2 bases; bases with no gene match: 10. The germline gives CDR1 LNHNV, CDR2 YYDKDF (reference sequence). The CDR3 extends over 17 amino acids.

This clonotype was counted at least ten times. V is TRBV7-2 and J is TRBJ2-7, with D possibly being TRBD1 (5 bases). The CDR3 runs to 13 residues. In germline, CDR1 is SGHTA, CDR2 FQGNSA. Trimming cost V 5 bases and J 2 bases, with 10 bases left between them. Here the CDR3 DNA reads TGTGCCAGCAGCCGGACACGGACCTACGAGCAGTACTTC. It yields the protein CASSRTRTYEQYF.

This clonotype was seen only a few times. The chain uses TRBV7-2 and TRBJ1-3, with D uncertain. From germline, CDR1 is SGHTA and CDR2 FQGNSA. V lost 1 base, J lost 1 base, and 8 bases lay in between. CDR3 length: 15 residues. In DNA form, the CDR3 reads TGTGCCAGCAGCTTAGAACCGGGGTCTGGAAACACCATATATTTT. This translates into CASSLEPGSGNTIYF.

This sequence joins TRBV12-3 or TRBV12-4 and TRBJ1-2; tentative D call: TRBD1 (5 bases). With 7 bases removed from V and 4 bases from J, the gap between germline ends came to 22 bases. This CDR3 region has 16 residues. CDR3 nucleotides: TGTGCCAGCACCTACCACGCGGGGGGTGTCTCCTATGGCTACACCTTC. This encodes CASTYHAGGVSYGYTF.

The chain employs TRBV7-2 and TRBJ2-1; D is possibly TRBD1 (6 bases). Looked up from germline, CDR1 is SGHTA and CDR2 is FQGNSA. This CDR3 has 15 amino acids. Trimming cost V 6 bases and J 7 bases, with 19 bases left between them. The CDR3 sequence: CASRQGTVRTNEQFF. In nucleotides, the CDR3 is TGTGCCAGCAGACAGGGCACGGTTCGTACGAATGAGCAGTTCTTC.

This clonotype was recorded many times. The V gene is TRBV7-6, the J gene TRBJ1-6; 8 bases map to TRBD1. Losses at the gene ends were 3 bases for V and 9 bases for J; bases not matched to a gene: 7. This CDR3 has 15 amino acids. The germline CDR1 and CDR2 sequences are SGHVS and FNYEAQ. The CDR3 region has the DNA TGTGCCAGCAGCTTGGACACAGGGGGATCTTCACCCCTCCACTTT. It translates to CASSLDTGGSSPLHF.

This clonotype has only a few counts. V is TRBV7-6 and J is TRBJ2-1; D uncertain. Trimming left V 5 bases short and J 10 bases short, with 21 bases between. The CDR3 loop spans 15 amino acids. CDR1 and CDR2 (germline): SGHVS, FNYEAQ. CDR3 DNA sequence: TGTGCCAGCAGCGATAAGCTTGGCGTGTCTGGCGAGCAGTTCTTC. Translating it yields CASSDKLGVSGEQFF. Complete variable domain (other parts from reference TRBV7-6 and TRBJ2-1): GAGVSQSPRYKVTKRGQDVALRCDPISGHVSLYWYRQALGQGPEFLTYFNYEAQQDKSGLPNDRFSAERPEGSISTLTIQRTEQRDSAMYRCASSDKLGVSGEQFFGPGTRLTVL.

The sample holds many counts of this clonotype. V gene TRBV29-1 combines with J gene TRBJ1-2; 9 bases map to TRBD1. The J segment lost 4 bases and the V segment lost 7 bases, leaving 7 bases of the junction unmatched. CDR1 and CDR2 (germline): SQVTM, ANQGSEA. The CDR3 extends over 13 amino acids. The CDR3 is CSANRGLGYGYTF. In nucleotides, the CDR3 is TGCAGCGCCAACAGGGGGCTAGGCTATGGCTACACCTTC.

This clonotype has more than one count but fewer than ten. V gene TRBV11-2 combines with J gene TRBJ1-2, with unresolved D. V lost 5 bases, J lost 6 bases, and 4 bases lay in between. The CDR3 sequence is 10 residues long. The germline V gene encodes CDR1 SGHAT and CDR2 FQNNGV. Here the CDR3 reads CASSKDGYTF. As DNA, the CDR3 is TGTGCCAGCAGCAAAGATGGCTACACCTTC.

This clonotype turned up a few times. This sequence joins TRBV6-6 and TRBJ2-4, with D hard to call. The CDR3 consists of 12 residues. The V and J ends lost 2 bases and 8 bases respectively, with 7 bases between them. The V gene's germline CDR1 is MNHNY and CDR2 SVGAGI (reference sequence). CDR3 in amino acids: CASSYPTHIQYF. DNA for the CDR3: TGTGCCAGCAGTTACCCGACGCACATTCAGTACTTC.